The 29 T cell receptor beta chains given below trace back to one sample, sequenced in a study of blood T cells in healthy people across ages. A second PCR of about 6 to 12 cycles used a sample-barcoded 5' primer and a J-beta primer mix. TCRdb itself ran the 5' RACE reads through MiXCR, one entry per CDR3 protein. The table has 450,000 to 600,000 distinct CDR3 sequences, over 25% seen once. These records were also assigned to another study, of T cells of mothers and their children.

Sequences were obtained from blood. These receptors were taken from a boy between 2 and 10 years old in good health.

This clonotype came up many times. The chain uses TRBV7-9 and TRBJ2-5; 7 nucleotides agree with TRBD2. Trimming took 3 bases from V and 5 from J; bases not matched to a gene: 3. Germline loops: CDR1 SEHNR, CDR2 FQNEAQ (reference sequence). This CDR3 is built from 13 residues. The CDR3 sequence: CASSFGGGETQYF. For the CDR3, the DNA is TGTGCCAGCAGCTTTGGGGGAGGGGAGACCCAGTACTTC.

The CDR3: CASSLRQGSTDTQYF. The DNA of the CDR3 is TGTGCCAGCAGTTTACGGCAGGGGAGCACAGATACGCAGTATTTT. V usage is TRBV12-3 or TRBV12-4 and J usage is TRBJ2-3; a possible D gene is TRBD1 (6 bases). This CDR3 has 15 residues. The V end lost 2 bases, the J end lost 0 bases, and 9 bases lay between the germline ends.

The chain joins TRBV6-1 to TRBJ1-2, with D unclear. CDR3 length: 10 amino acids. Germline CDR1 and CDR2: MNHNS and SASEGT. Trimming removed 1 base at V and 9 bases at J, with 3 bases between. The CDR3: CASSEESYTF. CDR3 coding DNA: TGTGCCAGCAGTGAAGAGAGCTACACCTTC.

Notes on this clonotype: At one end the junction does not follow the germline gene, possibly because of a read error. Here the CDR3 reads CASSSGLAGLEEQFF. Written as DNA, the CDR3 is TGTGCTAGCAGCTCTGGACTAGCGGGCCTCGAGGAGCAGTTCTTC. This chain joins TRBV7-7 and TRBJ2-1; 11 bases fit TRBD2. This CDR3 has 15 amino acids. Germline V lookup: CDR1 SSHAT, CDR2 FNYEAQ (reference sequence). Complete variable domain (other parts from reference TRBV7-7 and TRBJ2-1): GAGVSQSPRYKVTKRGQDVTLRCDPISSHATLYWYQQALGQGPEFLTYFNYEAQPDKSGLPSDRFSAERPEGSISTLTIQRTEQRDSAMYRCASSSGLAGLEEQFFGPGTRLTVL.

The chain is built from TRBV5-1 and TRBJ2-2; 12 nucleotides align to TRBD2. Germline values: CDR1 SGHRS, CDR2 YFSETQ. The CDR3 spans 18 residues. With 3 bases clipped from V and 2 bases from J, the junction kept 8 bases outside the gene matches. Here the CDR3 DNA reads TGCGCCAGCAGCTACGTACTAGCGGGGGGACTTAACACCGGGGAGCTGTTTTTT. This gives the protein CASSYVLAGGLNTGELFF.

V and J are TRBV19 and TRBJ1-5; no definite D call. The CDR3 covers 15 residues. Germline V gene sequence: CDR1 LNHDA, CDR2 SQIVND (reference sequence). V was shortened by 7 bases and J by 4 bases, with 17 bases between the two germline ends. The CDR3: CASTPGSSQNQPQHF. The DNA of the CDR3 is TGTGCCAGTACGCCGGGGAGTTCTCAGAATCAGCCCCAGCATTTT.

The genes are TRBV27 and TRBJ2-5; D not certain. The J call may be mistaken, given a closer DNA end match to TRBJ2-1. Per the germline V gene, CDR1 is MNHEY and CDR2 is SMNVEV (reference sequence). The CDR3 extends over 12 amino acids. CDR3 coding DNA: TGTGCCAGCAGTTTAAACGGAAATGAGCAGTTCTTC. Protein product: CASSLNGNEQFF.

This clonotype was counted only a few times. This rearrangement joins TRBV29-1 to TRBJ1-2; D is undetermined. This CDR3 region has 11 residues. Germline CDR1 is SQVTM and CDR2 is ANQGSEA. Between the trimmed V and J ends, which lost 5 bases and 6 bases, there was a span of 10 bases. CDR3 DNA: TGCAGCGTTTCCCTTTGGGATGGCTACACCTTC. Protein: CSVSLWDGYTF.

This clonotype appeared a few times. The genes are TRBV2 and TRBJ2-5; the match to TRBD2 covers 7 bases. The CDR3 extends over 14 amino acids. Germline trimming cut 8 bases from V and 3 bases from J; bases unmatched to any gene: 9. The germline gives CDR1 SNHLY, CDR2 FYNNEI. In DNA form, the CDR3 reads TGTGCCAGCGGTGGAGCGGGGAGTAAAGAGACCCAGTACTTC. This gives the protein CASGGAGSKETQYF. The full variable domain, completed using reference TRBV2 and TRBJ2-5, is EPEVTQTPSHQVTQMGQEVILRCVPISNHLYFYWYRQILGQKVEFLVSFYNNEISEKSEIFDDQFSVERPDGSNFTLKIRSTKLEDSAMYFCASGGAGSKETQYFGPGTRLLVL.

The J gene is TRBJ2-5, the V gene TRBV2; TRBD1 matches at 8 bases. The J call is uncertain, as TRBJ2-7 better fits the DNA end. Germline values: CDR1 SNHLY, CDR2 FYNNEI. CDR3 size: 14 residues. This CDR3 reads CASSVGRGLDEQYF. The CDR3 region has the DNA TGTGCCAGCAGTGTTGGCAGGGGGCTGGACGAGCAGTACTTC.

V usage is TRBV6-6 and J usage is TRBJ1-2, with 7 bases identical to TRBD1. CDR1 is MNHNY, CDR2 SVGAGI, per germline (reference sequence). CDR3 length equals 16 residues. After removal of 5 bases from V and 6 bases from J, the junction contained 15 bases not matched to a gene. The CDR3: CASSLLRQGFWHGYTF. CDR3 DNA: TGTGCCAGCAGTCTACTTCGACAGGGCTTTTGGCATGGCTACACCTTC.

The chain has TRBV5-4 and TRBJ2-5, with D maybe TRBD2 (5 bases). The DNA end is a closer match to TRBJ2-7, so the J assignment may be wrong. Germline CDR1 is SGHNT and CDR2 is YYREEE (reference sequence). This CDR3 is built from 14 residues. CDR3 coding DNA: TGTGCCAGCAGCTCCGGACTCAACTCCTACGAGCAGTACTTC. Translation: CASSSGLNSYEQYF.

The genes are TRBV20-1 and TRBJ2-4; maybe TRBD1 (7 bases). Trimming removed 5 bases from V and 1 base from J, with 24 bases in between. This CDR3 contains 18 residues. Germline assignment: CDR1 DFQATT and CDR2 SNEGSKA (reference sequence). In nucleotides, the CDR3 is TGCAGTGCTGTGGGAGGCAGGGGGGATTGGTTTGCCAAAAACATTCAGTACTTC. This translates into CSAVGGRGDWFAKNIQYF.

The gene calls are TRBV4-3 and TRBJ2-7; D possibly corresponds to TRBD2 (6 bases). V was cut by 3 bases and J by 3 bases, with 15 bases left in between. Per the germline V gene, CDR1 is LGHNA and CDR2 is YSLEER. The CDR3 is made up of 15 amino acids. The CDR3 loop is CASSQRVAALYEQYF. The CDR3 DNA reads TGCGCCAGCAGCCAGCGGGTAGCGGCTCTCTACGAGCAGTACTTC.

This clonotype has more than one count but fewer than ten. The chain has TRBV19 and TRBJ2-4, with 7 bases fitting TRBD2. CDR3 length: 16 amino acids. Germline values: CDR1 LNHDA, CDR2 SQIVND (reference sequence). Trimming removed 11 bases from V and 0 bases from J; junction bases left unmatched: 13. CDR3 amino acids: CASGVGGGLAKNIQYF. DNA of the CDR3: TGTGCCTCCGGCGTGGGGGGAGGGCTAGCCAAAAACATTCAGTACTTC.

This clonotype was counted ten times or more. The rearrangement links TRBV20-1 to TRBJ2-5, with D maybe TRBD2 (6 bases). The V gene lost 8 bases and the J gene lost 4 bases, with 20 bases spanning the gap. Germline V CDR1 and CDR2: DFQATT, SNEGSKA (reference sequence). The CDR3 has 14 amino acids. CDR3 DNA sequence: TGCAGTTTTCGTAGGGACGCTAGCGTAGAGACCCAGTACTTC. Protein: CSFRRDASVETQYF.

Notes on this clonotype: This may stem from a read error, because a much larger clone lies one nucleotide away. This chain joins TRBV6-2 or TRBV6-3 and TRBJ2-5, with D tentatively TRBD2 (5 bases). Germline lookup yields CDR1 MNHEY and CDR2 SVGEGT. The CDR3 is 14 residues long. CDR3 in amino acids: CASSSVAFQETPYF. CDR3 bases: TGTGCCAGCAGTTCGGTAGCGTTCCAAGAGACCCCGTACTTC.

Note on this clonotype: A read error may produce the germline difference seen at one junction end. The CDR3 loop is CASSLRGDFTDAQYF. As DNA, the CDR3 is TGTGCCAGCAGCTTAAGGGGGGACTTCACAGATGCGCAGTATTTT. The chain combines TRBV7-9 with TRBJ2-3; either TRBD1 or TRBD2 may supply D (6 bases each). The CDR3 is 15 amino acids. Germline V gives CDR1 SEHNR, CDR2 FQNEAQ (reference sequence).

The chain recombines TRBV9 with TRBJ1-2; 7 bases map to TRBD1. V gave up 4 bases and J gave up 4 bases; unmatched junction bases: 4. This CDR3 is 13 amino acids long. Germline loops: CDR1 SGDLS, CDR2 YYNGEE. CDR3 protein: CASSRDSAYGYTF. CDR3 coding DNA: TGTGCCAGCAGCCGGGACAGCGCCTATGGCTACACCTTC.

There are a few counts of this clonotype. V usage is TRBV12-3 or TRBV12-4 and J usage is TRBJ1-1, with TRBD1 identical over 7 bases. This CDR3 has 14 residues. J gave up 5 bases and V 5 bases, and 8 bases lay outside the gene matches. The CDR3 bases are TGTGCCAGCAGTCCCCGACAGGGAGTTACTGAAGCTTTCTTT. It encodes CASSPRQGVTEAFF.

This clonotype was counted at least ten times. The chain uses TRBV20-1 and TRBJ2-1; no reliable D call. The CDR3 runs 14 residues. Trimming took 0 bases from V and 3 from J, leaving 9 bases between them. Germline V CDR1 and CDR2: DFQATT, SNEGSKA (reference sequence). The CDR3 spells CSARDNQGYNEQFF. The CDR3 coding sequence is TGCAGTGCTAGAGACAACCAAGGCTACAATGAGCAGTTCTTC.

V is TRBV5-1 and J is TRBJ2-2; 8 nucleotides agree with TRBD2. Trimming took 4 bases from V and 6 from J; bases not matched to a gene: 17. The CDR3 consists of 18 residues. Germline V lookup: CDR1 SGHRS, CDR2 YFSETQ. CDR3: CASSLRDSGIVVAGELFF. Written as DNA, the CDR3 is TGCGCCAGCAGCCTTCGGGATAGCGGGATAGTGGTGGCCGGGGAGCTGTTTTTT.

This clonotype was seen a few times. Likely a read error: the CDR3 ends without its conserved phenylalanine or tryptophan. The CDR3 bases are TGTGCCAGCAGATTTGGGACTAGCGGGGTCAATGAGCAGTTCCTC. Amino acid sequence: CASRFGTSGVNEQFL. The chain is built from TRBV12-3 or TRBV12-4 and TRBJ2-1; TRBD2 aligns across 13 bases. The CDR3 runs to 15 residues. Losses at the gene ends were 6 bases for V and 6 bases for J; bases not matched to a gene: 5.

This clonotype showed up just a few times. The gene calls are TRBV6-5 and TRBJ2-7; D gene unclear. V lost 0 bases to trimming and J lost 0 bases, with 15 bases between them. The CDR3 consists of 17 residues. The V gene's germline CDR1 is MNHEY and CDR2 SVGAGI. CDR3 sequence reads: CASSYSTGPSFSYEQYF. The CDR3 DNA reads TGTGCCAGCAGTTACTCGACTGGTCCCAGCTTCTCCTACGAGCAGTACTTC.

This rearrangement joins TRBV7-2 to TRBJ2-3, with D perhaps matching TRBD2 (5 bases). With 3 bases removed from V and 8 bases from J, the gap between germline ends came to 9 bases. Germline V gene lookup returns CDR1 SGHTA and CDR2 FQGNSA. The CDR3 loop spans 12 amino acids. The CDR3 sequence is CASSFMGVTQYF. The DNA for the CDR3 is TGTGCCAGCAGCTTTATGGGAGTTACGCAGTATTTT.

The chain has TRBV9 and TRBJ1-6, with D maybe TRBD1 (5 bases). Per germline, CDR1 SGDLS and CDR2 YYNGEE. This CDR3 region has 18 residues. V was clipped by 1 base and J by 8 bases, with 22 bases between them. CDR3 loop: CASSVSGNGVEADSPLHF. The CDR3 coding sequence is TGTGCCAGCAGCGTATCAGGGAACGGGGTAGAAGCGGATTCACCCCTCCACTTT.

This clonotype was recorded a few times. For the CDR3, the DNA is TGCAGCGGCTTAGTCCCCCCGGCAGAGCAGTACTTC. Translating gives CSGLVPPAEQYF. The chain has TRBV29-1 and TRBJ2-5; D is uncertain. Trimming shortened V by 7 bases and J by 11 bases, and 20 bases separated the two germline ends. CDR1 and CDR2 from the germline V gene are SQVTM and ANQGSEA. The CDR3 consists of 12 residues.

The rearrangement uses TRBV14 and TRBJ2-5; the D gene could be TRBD1 or TRBD2 (6 bases each). The J call may be in error: the DNA end matches TRBJ2-1 better. The CDR3 totals 14 residues. Germline V CDR1 and CDR2: SGHDN, FVKESK. Here the CDR3 reads CASSLLGGGYEQFF. In DNA form, the CDR3 reads TGTGCCAGCAGCCTACTGGGGGGCGGGTATGAGCAGTTCTTC.

The chain is built from TRBV10-3 and TRBJ2-5; D possibly corresponds to TRBD2 (6 bases). The last part of the DNA fits TRBJ2-1 better; the J call may be wrong. Germline V gives CDR1 ENHRY, CDR2 SYGVKD. This CDR3 is built from 13 residues. The CDR3 nucleotides read TGTGCCATCTCCACGGGGGTGGGTAATGAGCAGTTCTTC. Encoded protein: CAISTGVGNEQFF.